These 28 T cell receptor beta chains were sequenced from one sample in a study of vaccination and CD4 T cells after COVID-19. The Oncomine TCR Beta short-read assay generated sequence data from the DNA of cultured CD4+ T cells. One entry per CDR3 protein, called by TCRdb with MiXCR from the PCR reads. The table records about 6,500 distinct CDR3 sequences, less than 20% of them present only once. Stated treatment: roughly ten-day PBMC culture with coronavirus spike peptide pools or control peptides (ViraFEST assay). The antigens of these receptors remain unknown. Sequenced: CD4+ T cells from blood, cultured in vitro. The receptors derive from a human donor who had recovered from COVID-19.

This clonotype rates as medium-sized. The germline gene is not matched at one end of the junction; a read error may be the cause. The DNA of the CDR3 is TGTGCCAGAAGAAGACAGGGCGCCTTC. It codes for CARRRQGAF. The chain uses TRBV27 and TRBJ1-2; 7 positions match TRBD1. The CDR3 has 9 amino acids. Germline V gives CDR1 MNHEY, CDR2 SMNVEV (reference sequence).

This clonotype counts as medium-sized. CDR3 nucleotides: TGTGCCAGCAGTTCCCGGGTCCCAGGGGACTATGGCTACACCTTC. This gives the protein CASSSRVPGDYGYTF. V usage is TRBV27 and J usage is TRBJ1-2, with D maybe TRBD1 (6 bases). The CDR3 spans 15 residues. CDR1 and CDR2 (germline): MNHEY, SMNVEV (reference sequence). The V and J ends lost 4 bases and 3 bases respectively, with 15 bases between them.

The rearrangement links TRBV2 to TRBJ2-1, with a weak D call TRBD2 (6 bases). Germline CDR1 is SNHLY and CDR2 is FYNNEI. The CDR3 is made up of 14 amino acids. V lost 7 bases and J 4 bases, leaving 14 bases between the germline ends. The CDR3 loop reads CASIRGAGYNEQFF. CDR3 nucleotides: TGTGCCAGCATCAGAGGAGCGGGTTACAATGAGCAGTTCTTC.

This clonotype qualifies as medium-sized. The V gene is TRBV6-1, the J gene TRBJ2-7, with TRBD1 identical over 11 bases. CDR1 is MNHNS, CDR2 SASEGT, per germline. The CDR3 is 17 residues long. Unmatched junction bases numbered 14, after V lost 8 bases and J lost 2 bases. CDR3 coding DNA: TGTGCCAGCGAAAGGGGGCCCGGGACAGGGGGACCCTACGAGCAGTACTTC. It encodes CASERGPGTGGPYEQYF.

The chain carries TRBV12-3 or TRBV12-4 and TRBJ1-5, with D maybe TRBD1 (5 bases). V lost 0 bases to trimming and J lost 0 bases, with 12 bases between them. There are 17 residues in the CDR3. CDR3 coding DNA: TGTGCCAGCAGTTTAGCCTCCAGGACACATAGCAATCAGCCCCAGCATTTT. This encodes CASSLASRTHSNQPQHF.

This clonotype was recorded a few times. The chain couples TRBV5-1 to TRBJ2-5, with TRBD2 matching 9 bases. Germline V lookup: CDR1 SGHRS, CDR2 YFSETQ. V was clipped by 0 bases and J by 0 bases; unmatched bases: 6. CDR3 length: 17 residues. This CDR3 reads CASSLAPSGINQETQYF. The CDR3 region has the DNA TGCGCCAGCAGCTTGGCCCCTAGCGGGATTAACCAAGAGACCCAGTACTTC.

This clonotype appeared a few times. The V gene is TRBV12-3 or TRBV12-4, the J gene TRBJ2-5, with D perhaps matching TRBD1 or TRBD2 (5 bases each). The V gene lost 4 bases and the J gene lost 5 bases, with 8 bases spanning the gap. This CDR3 comprises 12 residues. In DNA, the CDR3 is TGTGCCAGCAGTTCGGGACCCGAGACCCAGTACTTC. Protein: CASSSGPETQYF.

The gene calls are TRBV11-3 and TRBJ2-5; a possible D gene is TRBD2 (7 bases). V dropped 5 bases and J dropped 5 bases, with 18 bases sitting between them. Germline V CDR1 and CDR2: SGHNT, YENEEA. The CDR3 extends over 15 amino acids. The DNA of the CDR3 is TGTGCCAGCAGCCCTAGGGGGAGGGCTCAGGAGACCCAGTACTTC. Translation gives CASSPRGRAQETQYF.

This chain joins TRBV18 and TRBJ2-5; tentatively, D is TRBD1 (5 bases). This CDR3 region has 13 residues. Trimming pared 0 bases from V and 7 bases from J, leaving 9 bases between. Germline-derived CDR1 and CDR2 are KGHSH and LQKENI. The CDR3 spells CASSPPGVGTQYF. CDR3 nucleotide sequence: TGTGCCAGCTCACCACCAGGGGTCGGGACCCAGTACTTC.

This clonotype was counted only a few times. The chain is built from TRBV6-1 and TRBJ1-5; no clear D gene. Germline CDR1 MNHNS, CDR2 SASEGT. There are 12 residues in the CDR3. Trimming left V 6 bases short and J 4 bases short, with 7 bases between. CDR3 nucleotides: TGTGCCAGCAGGCAACAAAATCAGCCCCAGCATTTT. This gives the protein CASRQQNQPQHF.

This sequence joins TRBV7-9 and TRBJ2-7; 7 bases are a match to TRBD2. This CDR3 is 13 amino acids long. V was clipped by 6 bases and J by 5 bases; unmatched bases: 7. Per the germline V gene, CDR1 is SEHNR and CDR2 is FQNEAQ (reference sequence). CDR3 region: CASSSSGANEQYF. CDR3 coding DNA: TGTGCCAGCAGTTCAAGCGGGGCTAACGAGCAGTACTTC.

The chain is built from TRBV27 and TRBJ2-7; unclear D gene. In germline, CDR1 is MNHEY, CDR2 SMNVEV (reference sequence). This CDR3 contains 15 residues. Trimming left V 4 bases short and J 3 bases short, with 16 bases between. The CDR3 nucleotides are TGTGCCAGCAGTTCCTCGCGAAGGGAATTCTACGAGCAGTACTTC. The encoded protein is CASSSSRREFYEQYF.

This clonotype is categorized as medium-sized (0.01 to 0.1%). J is TRBJ1-1 and V is TRBV7-9, with D maybe TRBD1 (6 bases). Trimming removed 2 bases at V and 1 base at J, with 11 bases between. Germline-derived CDR1 and CDR2 are SEHNR and FQNEAQ (reference sequence). This CDR3 has 15 residues. Written as DNA, the CDR3 is TGTGCCAGCAGCTTAAGGGCAGGGGCGAACACTGAAGCTTTCTTT. Its translation is CASSLRAGANTEAFF. The full variable domain, completed using reference TRBV7-9 and TRBJ1-1, is DTGVSQNPRHKITKRGQNVTFRCDPISEHNRLYWYRQTLGQGPEFLTYFQNEAQLEKSRLLSDRFSAERPKGSFSTLEIQRTEQGDSAMYLCASSLRAGANTEAFFGQGTRLTVV.

By share, this clonotype ranks as medium-sized. This sequence joins TRBV7-2 and TRBJ1-2; no reliable D call. V lost 4 bases, J lost 8 bases, and 17 bases lay in between. Looked up from germline, CDR1 is SGHTA and CDR2 is FQGNSA. There are 14 residues in the CDR3. The CDR3 nucleotides read TGTGCCAGCAGCTCACCTGGAGGGCAGGCCGGCTACACCTTC. Translation gives CASSSPGGQAGYTF.

This clonotype appeared a few times. This chain joins TRBV11-3 and TRBJ1-6, with a weak D call TRBD1 (6 bases). The CDR3 runs to 14 residues. Germline-derived CDR1 and CDR2 are SGHNT and YENEEA. The germline V and J ends were trimmed by 3 bases and 5 bases, with 8 bases remaining between them. CDR3 DNA sequence: TGTGCCAGCAGCTTGACAGGTGATAATTCACCCCTCCACTTT. It specifies CASSLTGDNSPLHF. The whole variable domain, filled in from reference TRBV11-3 and TRBJ1-6, reads EAGVVQSPRYKIIEKKQPVAFWCNPISGHNTLYWYLQNLGQGPELLIRYENEEAVDDSQLPKDRFSAERLKGVDSTLKIQPAELGDSAVYLCASSLTGDNSPLHFGNGTRLTVT.

Notes on this clonotype: This may arise from a read error, as a much more abundant clone is one base away. This chain connects TRBV15 to TRBJ1-5; unclear D gene. The length of the CDR3 is 15 residues. Per the germline V gene, CDR1 is LNHNV and CDR2 is YYDKDF (reference sequence). The chain's CDR3 is CATGRDRVSNQPQHF. The CDR3 DNA reads TGTGCCACCGGCAGAGATCGGGTGAGCAATCAGCCCCAGCATTTT.

This clonotype has only a few counts. The rearrangement uses TRBV12-3 or TRBV12-4 and TRBJ2-3; 7 bases are a match to TRBD2. Trimming cost V 4 bases and J 1 base; bases outside gene matches: 5. This CDR3 is 15 amino acids long. The CDR3 DNA reads as TGTGCCAGCAGTTCCCACGCGGGGGGCACAGATACGCAGTATTTT. It codes for CASSSHAGGTDTQYF.

This clonotype was counted between two and nine times. This chain links TRBV6-1 with TRBJ1-2; D possibly corresponds to TRBD1 (5 bases). The length of the CDR3 is 15 residues. The germline CDR1 and CDR2 sequences are MNHNS and SASEGT. V lost 6 bases to trimming and J lost 1 base, with 15 bases between them. CDR3 sequence reads: CASSRLGTDNYGYTF. The CDR3 DNA follows: TGTGCCAGCAGCCGCCTTGGGACGGATAACTATGGCTACACCTTC.

The chain couples TRBV4-1 to TRBJ1-2, with D uncertain. The length of the CDR3 is 12 residues. V was clipped by 4 bases and J by 7 bases, with 10 bases between them. CDR1 MGHRA and CDR2 YSYEKL come from the germline V gene. The CDR3 is CASSPPGFGYTF. As DNA, the CDR3 is TGCGCCAGCAGCCCCCCCGGGTTTGGCTACACCTTC.

This clonotype is medium-sized in the sample. The chain links TRBV6-1 to TRBJ2-7; D not certain. There are 13 residues in the CDR3. Trimming left V 6 bases short and J 2 bases short, with 11 bases between. CDR1 is MNHNS and CDR2 is SASEGT in the germline V gene. CDR3 nucleotide sequence: TGTGCCAGCAGCGACCCGGGTCCCTACGAGCAGTACTTC. It yields the protein CASSDPGPYEQYF.

The chain combines TRBV20-1 with TRBJ1-2, with no clear D. Deletions cut 1 base from V and 8 bases from J, with 17 bases between. Germline CDR1 reads DFQATT; CDR2 reads SNEGSKA (reference sequence). The CDR3 extends over 14 amino acids. This chain's CDR3 is CSARVGTPSEGYTF. The CDR3, as DNA: TGCAGTGCTAGAGTGGGCACCCCTTCGGAGGGCTACACCTTC.

This chain joins TRBV11-2 and TRBJ2-5; 7 bases line up with TRBD1. V shed 1 base and J 2 bases; nucleotides not matched to a gene: 13. From germline, CDR1 is SGHAT and CDR2 FQNNGV. This CDR3 region has 18 residues. In DNA form, the CDR3 reads TGTGCCAGCAGCTTAGGTAGGGGGCTAGGGATGGAGCAAGAGACCCAGTACTTC. Amino acid sequence: CASSLGRGLGMEQETQYF. Full variable domain (missing parts from reference TRBV11-2 and TRBJ2-5): EAGVAQSPRYKIIEKRQSVAFWCNPISGHATLYWYQQILGQGPKLLIQFQNNGVVDDSQLPKDRFSAERLKGVDSTLKIQPAKLEDSAVYLCASSLGRGLGMEQETQYFGPGTRLLVL.

By share, this clonotype ranks as medium-sized. Here the CDR3 reads CASSAAGGPETQYF. CDR3 in DNA: TGTGCCAGCAGCGCCGCGGGGGGGCCGGAGACCCAGTACTTC. The chain joins TRBV9 to TRBJ2-5; 9 bases fit TRBD2. After removal of 3 bases from V and 5 bases from J, the junction contained 5 bases not matched to a gene. The CDR3 sequence is 14 residues long. Per germline, CDR1 SGDLS and CDR2 YYNGEE.

This clonotype was counted a few times. V and J are TRBV25-1 and TRBJ1-2, with 9 bases that match TRBD1. The germline V gene has CDR1 MGHDK and CDR2 SYGVNS. The CDR3 is 15 residues long. The V and J ends lost 3 bases and 4 bases, in that order; junction bases with no gene match: 6. The CDR3 DNA reads TGTGCCAGCAGTGATCACAGGGGGCAGGTCTATGGCTACACCTTC. Its protein product is CASSDHRGQVYGYTF.

The V gene is TRBV28, the J gene TRBJ2-7; D gene ambiguous. V lost 3 bases, J lost 0 bases, and 6 bases lay in between. The CDR3 totals 13 residues. CDR1 and CDR2 (germline): MDHEN, SYDVKM. The CDR3 reads CASSLAASYEQYF. CDR3 nucleotides: TGTGCCAGCAGTTTGGCAGCCTCCTACGAGCAGTACTTC. The whole variable domain, remainder taken from reference TRBV28 and TRBJ2-7, is DVKVTQSSRYLVKRTGEKVFLECVQDMDHENMFWYRQDPGLGLRLIYFSYDVKMKEKGDIPEGYSVSREKKERFSLILESASTNQTSMYLCASSLAASYEQYFGPGTRLTVT.

This clonotype ranks as medium-sized. The rearrangement joins TRBV18 to TRBJ1-5, with TRBD1 identical over 9 bases. Germline trimming cut 3 bases from V and 2 bases from J; bases unmatched to any gene: 2. This CDR3 is built from 15 residues. Germline V CDR1 and CDR2: KGHSH, LQKENI. CDR3: CASSPDRGGNQPQHF. Here the CDR3 DNA reads TGTGCCAGCTCACCGGACAGGGGAGGCAATCAGCCCCAGCATTTT. Full variable domain (rest looked up from reference TRBV18 and TRBJ1-5): NAGVMQNPRHLVRRRGQEARLRCSPMKGHSHVYWYRQLPEEGLKFMVYLQKENIIDESGMPKERFSAEFPKEGPSILRIQQVVRGDSAAYFCASSPDRGGNQPQHFGDGTRLSIL.

This clonotype came up a few times. The chain carries TRBV6-1 and TRBJ2-5, with TRBD2 matching 16 bases. Trimming took 8 bases from V and 5 from J; bases not matched to a gene: 11. This CDR3 region has 17 residues. Germline values: CDR1 MNHNS, CDR2 SASEGT. The CDR3 DNA sequence: TGTGCCAGCGGTCCCGGGACTAGCGGGAGGGCCTACGAGACCCAGTACTTC. Residues: CASGPGTSGRAYETQYF.

This rearrangement joins TRBV7-9 to TRBJ1-1; unclear D gene. The CDR3 consists of 14 residues. The V end lost 4 bases, the J end lost 3 bases, and 12 bases lay between the germline ends. The germline CDR1 and CDR2 sequences are SEHNR and FQNEAQ (reference sequence). CDR3 DNA: TGTGCCAGCAGCTCCCAGGCGGAGGACACTGAAGCTTTCTTT. Its translation: CASSSQAEDTEAFF.